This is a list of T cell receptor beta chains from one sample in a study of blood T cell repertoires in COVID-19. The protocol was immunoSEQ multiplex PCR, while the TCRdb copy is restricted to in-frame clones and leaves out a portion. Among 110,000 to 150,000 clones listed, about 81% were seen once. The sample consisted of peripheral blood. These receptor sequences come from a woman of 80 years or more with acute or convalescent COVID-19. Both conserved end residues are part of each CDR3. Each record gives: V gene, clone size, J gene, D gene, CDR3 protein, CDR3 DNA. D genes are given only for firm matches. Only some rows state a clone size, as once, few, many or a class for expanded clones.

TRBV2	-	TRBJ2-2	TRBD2	CASSELAVNTGELFF	TGTGCCAGCAGTGAACTAGCGGTGAACACCGGGGAGCTGTTTTTT
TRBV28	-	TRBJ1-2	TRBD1	CLTQSPGGGYTF	TGTCTTACCCAGTCCCCAGGGGGAGGCTACACCTTC
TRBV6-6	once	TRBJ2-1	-	CASSYSTLHEQFF	TGTGCCAGCAGTTACTCGACTCTCCATGAGCAGTTCTTC
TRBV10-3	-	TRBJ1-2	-	CAILGQRNYGYTF	TGTGCCATCTTAGGACAGAGGAACTATGGCTACACCTTC
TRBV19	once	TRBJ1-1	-	CASSFRTQTEAFF	TGTGCCAGTAGTTTTCGAACACAAACTGAAGCTTTCTTT
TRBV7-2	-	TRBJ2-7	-	CASSLTSSYEQYF	TGTGCCAGCAGCTTAACTAGCTCCTACGAGCAGTACTTC
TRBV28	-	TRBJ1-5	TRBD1	CASSLGQGGSNQPQHF	TGTGCCAGCAGTCTAGGACAGGGAGGAAGCAATCAGCCCCAGCATTTT
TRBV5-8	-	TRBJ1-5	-	CASSGENQPQHF	TGTGCCAGCAGCGGAGAGAATCAGCCCCAGCATTTT
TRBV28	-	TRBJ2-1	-	CASSLPASLLNEQFF	TGTGCCAGCAGTCTACCTGCCTCCCTCTTGAATGAGCAGTTCTTC
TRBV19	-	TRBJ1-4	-	CASSMAGATTNEKLFF	TGTGCCAGTAGTATGGCGGGGGCGACTACTAATGAAAAACTGTTTTTT
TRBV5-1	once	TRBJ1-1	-	CASSLGSLNTEAFF	TGCGCCAGCAGCTTGGGTAGCTTGAACACTGAAGCTTTCTTT
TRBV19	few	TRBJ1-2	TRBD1	CATDRGASYGYTF	TGTGCCACCGACAGGGGAGCAAGTTATGGCTACACCTTC
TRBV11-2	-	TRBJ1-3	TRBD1	CASSLRGDRFSGNTIYF	TGTGCCAGCAGCTTACGTGGGGACAGGTTCTCTGGAAACACCATATATTTT
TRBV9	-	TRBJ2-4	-	CASSVRGGSKNIQYF	TGTGCCAGCAGCGTTCGCGGTGGTTCCAAAAACATTCAGTACTTC
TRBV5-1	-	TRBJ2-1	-	CASSLINYNEQFF	TGCGCCAGCAGCTTAATCAACTACAATGAGCAGTTCTTC
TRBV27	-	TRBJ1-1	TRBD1	CASSFTGGPTMNTEAFF	TGTGCCAGCAGTTTCACAGGGGGACCTACCATGAACACTGAAGCTTTCTTT
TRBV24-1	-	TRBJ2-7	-	CATSDPGAYEQYF	TGTGCCACCAGTGATCCGGGTGCCTACGAGCAGTACTTC
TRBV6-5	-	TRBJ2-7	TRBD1	CASGQGASYEQYF	TGTGCCAGCGGACAGGGGGCCTCCTACGAGCAGTACTTC
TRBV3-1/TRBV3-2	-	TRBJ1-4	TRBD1	CASSLAGGLGEKLFF	TGTGCCAGCAGCCTCGCAGGGGGCTTGGGTGAAAAACTGTTTTTT
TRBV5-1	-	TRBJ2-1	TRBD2	CASSLLAGSSPSSVQFF	TGCGCCAGCAGCTTACTAGCGGGGTCTTCGCCGAGTAGCGTGCAGTTCTTC
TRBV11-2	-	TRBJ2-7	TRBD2	CASSALRSRGVYEQYF	TGTGCCAGCAGCGCCCTGAGGTCTCGGGGGGTCTACGAGCAGTACTTC
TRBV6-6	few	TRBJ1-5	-	CASSYASTGMVQPQHF	TGTGCCAGCAGTTACGCATCAACAGGGATGGTTCAGCCCCAGCATTTT
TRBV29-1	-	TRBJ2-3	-	CSVEDPAVRGGTQYF	TGCAGCGTTGAAGACCCAGCCGTCCGTGGCGGTACGCAGTATTTT